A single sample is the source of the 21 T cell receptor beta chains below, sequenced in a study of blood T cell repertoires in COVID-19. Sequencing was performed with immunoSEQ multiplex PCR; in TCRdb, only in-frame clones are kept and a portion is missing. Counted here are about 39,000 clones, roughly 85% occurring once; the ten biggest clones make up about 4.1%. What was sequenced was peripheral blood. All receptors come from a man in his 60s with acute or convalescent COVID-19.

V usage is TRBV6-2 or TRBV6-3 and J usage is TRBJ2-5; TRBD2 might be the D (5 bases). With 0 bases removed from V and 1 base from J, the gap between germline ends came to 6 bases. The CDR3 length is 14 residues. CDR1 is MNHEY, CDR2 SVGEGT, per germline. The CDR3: CASSYSGGQETQYF. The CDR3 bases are TGTGCCAGCAGTTACTCAGGAGGCCAAGAGACCCAGTACTTC.

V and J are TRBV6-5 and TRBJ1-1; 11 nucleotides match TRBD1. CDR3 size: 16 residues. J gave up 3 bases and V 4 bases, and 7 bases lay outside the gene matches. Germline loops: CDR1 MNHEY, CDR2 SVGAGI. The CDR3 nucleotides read TGTGCCAGCAGTTTGGGGACAGGGGGGGGTTACACTGAAGCTTTCTTT. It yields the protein CASSLGTGGGYTEAFF.

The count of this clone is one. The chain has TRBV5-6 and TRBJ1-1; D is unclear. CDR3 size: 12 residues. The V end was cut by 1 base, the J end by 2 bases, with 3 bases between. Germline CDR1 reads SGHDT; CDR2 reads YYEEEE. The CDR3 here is CASSLSNTEAFF. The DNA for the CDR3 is TGTGCCAGCAGCTTGTCTAACACTGAAGCTTTCTTT.

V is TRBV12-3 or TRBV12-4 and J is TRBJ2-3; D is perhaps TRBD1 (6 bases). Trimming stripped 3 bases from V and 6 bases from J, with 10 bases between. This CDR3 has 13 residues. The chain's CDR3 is CASSFQGSDTQYF. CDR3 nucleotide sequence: TGTGCCAGCAGTTTCCAGGGGTCCGATACGCAGTATTTT.

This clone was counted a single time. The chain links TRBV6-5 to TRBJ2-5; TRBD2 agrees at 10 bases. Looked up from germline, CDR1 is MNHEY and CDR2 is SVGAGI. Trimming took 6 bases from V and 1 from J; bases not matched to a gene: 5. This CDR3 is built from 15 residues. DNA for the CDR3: TGTGCCAGCAGGTTAGCGGGGGGCATCCAAGAGACCCAGTACTTC. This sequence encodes CASRLAGGIQETQYF.

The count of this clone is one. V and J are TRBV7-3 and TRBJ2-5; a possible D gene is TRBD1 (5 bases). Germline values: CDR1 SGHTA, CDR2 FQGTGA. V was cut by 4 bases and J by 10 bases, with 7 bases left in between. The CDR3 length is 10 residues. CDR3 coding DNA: TGTGCCAGCAGCTGTCAGGGCCAGTACTTC. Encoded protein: CASSCQGQYF.

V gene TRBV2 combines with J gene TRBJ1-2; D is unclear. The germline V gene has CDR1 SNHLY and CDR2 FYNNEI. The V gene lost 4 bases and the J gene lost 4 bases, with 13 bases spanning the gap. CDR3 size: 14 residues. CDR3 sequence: CASSGSGVIYGYTF. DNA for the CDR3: TGTGCCAGCAGTGGCAGTGGAGTAATCTATGGCTACACCTTC.

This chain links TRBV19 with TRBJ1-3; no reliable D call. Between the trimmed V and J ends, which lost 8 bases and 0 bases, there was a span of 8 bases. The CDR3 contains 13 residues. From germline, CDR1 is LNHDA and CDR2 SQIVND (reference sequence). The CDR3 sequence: CASAMSSGNTIYF. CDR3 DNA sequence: TGTGCCAGTGCAATGAGCTCTGGAAACACCATATATTTT.

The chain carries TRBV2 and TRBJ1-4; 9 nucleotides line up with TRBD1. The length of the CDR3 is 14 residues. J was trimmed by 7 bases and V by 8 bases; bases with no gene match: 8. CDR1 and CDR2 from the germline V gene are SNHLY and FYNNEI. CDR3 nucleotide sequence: TGTGCCAGCGGACGGACAGGGGTGGGTGAAAAACTGTTTTTT. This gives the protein CASGRTGVGEKLFF. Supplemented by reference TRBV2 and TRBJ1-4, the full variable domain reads EPEVTQTPSHQVTQMGQEVILRCVPISNHLYFYWYRQILGQKVEFLVSFYNNEISEKSEIFDDQFSVERPDGSNFTLKIRSTKLEDSAMYFCASGRTGVGEKLFFGSGTQLSVL.

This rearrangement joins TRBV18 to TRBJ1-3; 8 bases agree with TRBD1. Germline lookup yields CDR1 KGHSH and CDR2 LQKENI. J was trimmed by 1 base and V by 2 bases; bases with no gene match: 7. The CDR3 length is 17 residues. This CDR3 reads CASSPGQGGLSGNTIYF. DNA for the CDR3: TGTGCCAGCTCACCAGGACAGGGCGGCCTGTCTGGAAACACCATATATTTT.

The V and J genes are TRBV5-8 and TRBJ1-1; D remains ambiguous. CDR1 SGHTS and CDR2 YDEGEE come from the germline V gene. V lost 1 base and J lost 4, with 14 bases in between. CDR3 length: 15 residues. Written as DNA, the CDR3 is TGTGCCAGCAGCTTGAGCATACTAGTTGGCACTGAAGCTTTCTTT. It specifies CASSLSILVGTEAFF.

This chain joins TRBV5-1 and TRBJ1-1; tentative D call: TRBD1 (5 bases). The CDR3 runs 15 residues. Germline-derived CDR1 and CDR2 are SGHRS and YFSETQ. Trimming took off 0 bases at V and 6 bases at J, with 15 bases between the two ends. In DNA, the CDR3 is TGCGCCAGCAGCTTGGAAGGAGGGAGAGGGGCTGAAGCTTTCTTT. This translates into CASSLEGGRGAEAFF.

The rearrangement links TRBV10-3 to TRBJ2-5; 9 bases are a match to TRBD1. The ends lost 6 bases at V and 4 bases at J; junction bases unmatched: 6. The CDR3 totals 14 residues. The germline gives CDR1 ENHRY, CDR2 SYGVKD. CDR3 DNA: TGTGCCATCAGACCGGGACAGGGAGGAGAGACCCAGTACTTC. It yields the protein CAIRPGQGGETQYF.

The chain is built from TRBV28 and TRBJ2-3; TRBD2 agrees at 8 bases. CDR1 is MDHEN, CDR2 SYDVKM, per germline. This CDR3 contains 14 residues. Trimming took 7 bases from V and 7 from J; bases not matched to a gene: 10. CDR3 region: CASTMSGSPYTQYF. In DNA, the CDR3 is TGTGCCAGCACGATGAGCGGGAGTCCTTATACGCAGTATTTT.

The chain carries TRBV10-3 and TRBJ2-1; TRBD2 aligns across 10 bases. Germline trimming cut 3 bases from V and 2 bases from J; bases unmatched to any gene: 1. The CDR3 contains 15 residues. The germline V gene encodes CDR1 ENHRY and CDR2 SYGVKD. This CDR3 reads CAISELAGTYNEQFF. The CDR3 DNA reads TGTGCCATCAGTGAACTAGCGGGGACCTACAATGAGCAGTTCTTC.

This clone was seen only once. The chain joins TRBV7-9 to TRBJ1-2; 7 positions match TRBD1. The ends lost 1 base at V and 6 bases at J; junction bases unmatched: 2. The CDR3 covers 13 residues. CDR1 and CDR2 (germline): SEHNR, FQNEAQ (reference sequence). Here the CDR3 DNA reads TGTGCCAGCAGCTTAGAGGGGGCGCATGGCTACACCTTC. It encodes CASSLEGAHGYTF.

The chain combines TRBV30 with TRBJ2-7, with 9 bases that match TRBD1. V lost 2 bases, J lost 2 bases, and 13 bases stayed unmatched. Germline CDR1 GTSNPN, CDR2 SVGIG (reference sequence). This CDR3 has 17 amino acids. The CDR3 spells CAWSRGQGPLHPYEQYF. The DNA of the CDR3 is TGTGCCTGGAGTAGAGGACAGGGGCCCCTGCACCCCTACGAGCAGTACTTC.

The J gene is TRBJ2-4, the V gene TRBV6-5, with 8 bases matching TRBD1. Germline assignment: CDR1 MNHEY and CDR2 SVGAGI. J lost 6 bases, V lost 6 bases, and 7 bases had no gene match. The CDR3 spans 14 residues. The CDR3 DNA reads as TGTGCCAGCAGAAAGGACAGGGTCATAAACATTCAGTACTTC. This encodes CASRKDRVINIQYF.

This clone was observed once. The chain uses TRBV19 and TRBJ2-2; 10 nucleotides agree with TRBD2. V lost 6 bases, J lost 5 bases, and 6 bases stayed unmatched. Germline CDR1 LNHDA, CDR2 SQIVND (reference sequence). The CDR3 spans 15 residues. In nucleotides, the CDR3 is TGTGCCAGTAGCATACTAGCGGGACGGACCGGGGAGCTGTTTTTT. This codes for CASSILAGRTGELFF.

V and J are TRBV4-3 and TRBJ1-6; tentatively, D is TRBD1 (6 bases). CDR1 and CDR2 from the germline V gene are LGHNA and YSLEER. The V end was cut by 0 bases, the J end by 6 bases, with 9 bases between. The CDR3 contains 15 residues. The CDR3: CASSQDRTVNSPLHF. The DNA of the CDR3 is TGCGCCAGCAGCCAAGATAGGACAGTTAATTCACCCCTCCACTTT.

CDR3 region: CASSVGLNAGTGELFF. The CDR3 nucleotides are TGTGCCAGCAGCGTAGGCCTTAACGCAGGCACCGGGGAGCTGTTTTTT. The chain uses TRBV9 and TRBJ2-2, with no clear D. Germline V gene data show CDR1 as SGDLS and CDR2 as YYNGEE. The V and J ends lost 0 bases and 4 bases respectively, with 13 bases between them. The CDR3 length is 16 residues.